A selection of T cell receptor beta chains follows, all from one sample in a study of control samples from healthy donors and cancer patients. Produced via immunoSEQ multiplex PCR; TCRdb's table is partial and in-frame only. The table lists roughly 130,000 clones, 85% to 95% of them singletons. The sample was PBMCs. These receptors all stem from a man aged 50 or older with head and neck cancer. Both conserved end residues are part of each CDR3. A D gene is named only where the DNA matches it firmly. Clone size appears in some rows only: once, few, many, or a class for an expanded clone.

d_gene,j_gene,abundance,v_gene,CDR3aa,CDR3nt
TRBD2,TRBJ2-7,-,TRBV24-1,CATSEAGLAYEQYF,TGTGCCACCAGTGAAGCGGGGCTGGCCTACGAGCAGTACTTC
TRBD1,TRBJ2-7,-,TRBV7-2,CASSLADRAYYEQYF,TGTGCCAGCAGCTTAGCCGACAGGGCCTATTACGAGCAGTACTTC
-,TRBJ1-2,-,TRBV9,CASSVGLDTHLTNYGYTF,TGTGCCAGCAGCGTAGGTCTGGACACCCATCTCACTAACTATGGCTACACCTTC
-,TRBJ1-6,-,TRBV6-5,CASRIGFGSPLHF,TGTGCCAGCAGGATAGGGTTCGGATCACCCCTCCACTTT
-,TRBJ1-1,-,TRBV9,CASSAQTGRFNTEAFF,TGTGCCAGCAGCGCCCAAACGGGACGGTTCAACACTGAAGCTTTCTTT
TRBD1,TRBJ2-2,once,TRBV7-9,CASSSKGGPGELFF,TGTGCCAGCAGCTCGAAAGGGGGCCCCGGGGAGCTGTTTTTT
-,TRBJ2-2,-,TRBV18,CASSPDPTGELFF,TGTGCCAGCTCACCCGATCCTACCGGGGAGCTGTTTTTT
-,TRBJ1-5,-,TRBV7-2,CASSLERGREQPQHF,TGTGCCAGCAGCTTAGAAAGGGGTAGGGAACAGCCCCAGCATTTT
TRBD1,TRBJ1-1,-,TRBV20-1,CSASGTGDRPMNTEAFF,TGCAGTGCTAGTGGGACAGGAGACAGACCCATGAACACTGAAGCTTTCTTT
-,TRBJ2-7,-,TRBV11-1,CASSYDSQPVVYEQYF,TGTGCCAGCAGCTATGATAGCCAACCCGTAGTTTACGAGCAGTACTTC
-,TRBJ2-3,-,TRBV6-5,CASSQLTDTQYF,TGTGCCAGCAGTCAGCTTACAGATACGCAGTATTTT
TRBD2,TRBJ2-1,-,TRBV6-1,CASSVVREMSGGGNEQFF,TGTGCCAGCAGTGTGGTGCGGGAGATGAGCGGGGGTGGGAATGAGCAGTTCTTC
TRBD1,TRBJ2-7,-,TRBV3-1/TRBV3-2,CASSSWGTGGHEQYF,TGTGCCAGCAGCTCTTGGGGGACAGGGGGCCACGAGCAGTACTTC
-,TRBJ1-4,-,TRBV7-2,CASSLAGANEKLFF,TGTGCCAGCAGCTTAGCGGGGGCTAATGAAAAACTGTTTTTT
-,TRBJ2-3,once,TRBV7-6,CASSLGLGTDTQYF,TGTGCCAGCAGCTTAGGGCTGGGCACAGATACGCAGTATTTT
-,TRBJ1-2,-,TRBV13,CASSSHSGTDTF,TGTGCCAGCAGCTCCCATTCCGGGACGGACACCTTC
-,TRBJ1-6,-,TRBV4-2,CASSQPGAYNSPLHF,TGTGCCAGCAGCCAGCCCGGGGCCTATAATTCACCCCTCCACTTT
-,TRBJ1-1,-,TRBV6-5,CASSPPWGVNTEAFF,TGTGCCAGCAGTCCTCCCTGGGGCGTGAACACTGAAGCTTTCTTT
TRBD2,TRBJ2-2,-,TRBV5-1,CASSLSGGDTGELFF,TGCGCCAGCAGCTTAAGCGGGGGAGACACCGGGGAGCTGTTTTTT
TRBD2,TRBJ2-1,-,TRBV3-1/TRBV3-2,CASRGLAGGQKFF,TGTGCCAGCAGAGGACTAGCGGGGGGGCAGAAGTTCTTC
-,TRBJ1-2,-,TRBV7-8,CASSFDRDYGYTF,TGTGCCAGCAGCTTCGACAGAGACTATGGCTACACCTTC
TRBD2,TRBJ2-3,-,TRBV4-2,CASSPGGSGGRTDTQYF,TGTGCCAGCAGCCCGGGGGGAAGCGGGGGGCGCACAGATACGCAGTATTTT
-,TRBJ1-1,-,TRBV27,CASRRGGSNTEAFF,TGTGCCAGCAGGCGGGGTGGATCGAACACTGAAGCTTTCTTT
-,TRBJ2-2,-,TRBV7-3,CASTPHPTGELFF,TGTGCCAGCACCCCCCACCCCACCGGGGAGCTGTTTTTT
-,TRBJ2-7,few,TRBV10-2,CASSDPPSYEQYF,TGCGCCAGCAGTGATCCACCCTCCTACGAGCAGTACTTC
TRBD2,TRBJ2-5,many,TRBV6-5,CASSYTGTSGEETQYF,TGTGCCAGCAGTTACACCGGGACTAGCGGGGAAGAGACCCAGTACTTC
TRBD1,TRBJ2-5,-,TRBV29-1,CSAKGQLQETQYF,TGCAGCGCGAAGGGACAGCTCCAAGAGACCCAGTACTTC
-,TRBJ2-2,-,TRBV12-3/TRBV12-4,CASSYPGELFF,TGTGCCAGCAGTTACCCCGGGGAGCTGTTTTTT
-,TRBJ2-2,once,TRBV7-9,CASSPQGTGELFF,TGTGCCAGCAGCCCTCAGGGCACCGGGGAGCTGTTTTTT
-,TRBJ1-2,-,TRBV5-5,CASSSFRAGYGYTF,TGTGCCAGCAGCTCCTTCAGGGCTGGCTATGGCTACACCTTC